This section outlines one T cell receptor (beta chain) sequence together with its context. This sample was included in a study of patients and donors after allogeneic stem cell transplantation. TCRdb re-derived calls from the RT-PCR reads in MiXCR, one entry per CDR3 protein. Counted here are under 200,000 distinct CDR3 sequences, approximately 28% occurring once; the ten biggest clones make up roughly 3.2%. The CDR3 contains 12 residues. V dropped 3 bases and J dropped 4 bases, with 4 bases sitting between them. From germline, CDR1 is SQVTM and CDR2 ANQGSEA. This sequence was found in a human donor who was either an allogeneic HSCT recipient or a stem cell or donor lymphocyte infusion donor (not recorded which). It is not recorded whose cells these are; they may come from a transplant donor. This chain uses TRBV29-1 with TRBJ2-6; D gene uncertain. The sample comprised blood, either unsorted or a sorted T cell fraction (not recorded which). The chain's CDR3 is CSVDGGANVLTF. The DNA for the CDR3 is TGCAGCGTTGACGGCGGGGCCAACGTCCTGACTTTC.